This TCR beta chain was retrieved from a study of regulatory T cells in long-lasting Graves disease. Relying on iRepertoire HTBI primers and Arm-PCR of CDR3 regions, the team built TCR beta libraries. One entry per CDR3 protein, called by TCRdb with MiXCR from the multiplex PCR reads. The sample consists of about 440,000 distinct CDR3 sequences, about a sixth of them appearing once. Indicated time point: newly diagnosed GD, antithyroid drugs for less than 3 months. PBMC-extracted RNA yielded the TCR library. V dropped 8 bases and J dropped 4 bases, with 14 bases sitting between them. This CDR3 has 14 residues. In germline, CDR1 is SGHVS, CDR2 FQNEAQ. This clonotype was seen many times. These same data were also listed under a study on T cells in Graves' hyperthyroidism and ophthalmopathy.

Sample: peripheral blood mononuclear cells (PBMCs), taken at new diagnosis, from a patient treated with antithyroid drugs. V gene TRBV7-8 combines with J gene TRBJ2-2, with D possibly matching TRBD2 (5 bases). The clonotype was recovered from a woman between 18 and 30 years old with Graves disease. The chain's CDR3 is CASCLLAVTGELFF. DNA for the CDR3: TGTGCCAGCTGTCTCCTAGCTGTCACCGGGGAGCTGTTTTTT.